The clone carrying this T cell receptor beta chain has only one observation. Its antigen is not known. Germline lookup yields CDR1 SGDLS and CDR2 YYNGEE. The CDR3 is 14 amino acids. Between the trimmed V and J ends, which lost 0 bases and 7 bases, there was a span of 14 bases. TCRdb keeps only in-frame clones here, not all; method: immunoSEQ multiplex PCR. The sample comprises 100,000 to 150,000 clones, about 90% of which are singletons, and about 4.4% rests with the top ten. This specimen comes from a study of T cell responses to AZD1222 COVID-19 vaccine. Whole-study results and caveats: Targets within unmutated variant regions were reportedly found for nearly half of spike-specific TCRs. Only a handful of people who got AZD1222 tested seropositive at baseline. Donors were largely white British and mainly female; clonal diversity was possibly underestimated.

The TCR was taken from an adult in good health. This rearrangement joins TRBV9 to TRBJ2-7, with a tentative D call TRBD2 (5 bases). Specimen: peripheral blood, collected on day 0 of MenACWY control vaccination. The CDR3 sequence is CASSVAPLGSEQYF. The CDR3 DNA follows: TGTGCCAGCAGCGTAGCCCCACTAGGTTCGGAGCAGTACTTC.